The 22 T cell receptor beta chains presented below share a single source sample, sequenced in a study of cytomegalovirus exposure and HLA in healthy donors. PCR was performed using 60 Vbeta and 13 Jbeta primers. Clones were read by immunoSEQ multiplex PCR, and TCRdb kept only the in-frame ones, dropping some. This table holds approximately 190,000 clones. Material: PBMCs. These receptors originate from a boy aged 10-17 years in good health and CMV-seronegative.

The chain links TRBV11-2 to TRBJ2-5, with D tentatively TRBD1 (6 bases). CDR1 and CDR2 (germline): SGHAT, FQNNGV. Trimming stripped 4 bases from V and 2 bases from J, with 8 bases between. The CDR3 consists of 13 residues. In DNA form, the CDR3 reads TGTGCCAGCAGCTCCGGACAGCAAGAGACCCAGTACTTC. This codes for CASSSGQQETQYF.

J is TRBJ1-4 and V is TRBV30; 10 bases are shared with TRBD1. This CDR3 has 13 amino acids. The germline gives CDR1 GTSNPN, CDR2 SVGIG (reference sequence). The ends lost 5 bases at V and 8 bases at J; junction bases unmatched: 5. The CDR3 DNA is TGTGCCTGGTCGGGACAGGGGTGGGAAAAACTGTTTTTT. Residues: CAWSGQGWEKLFF.

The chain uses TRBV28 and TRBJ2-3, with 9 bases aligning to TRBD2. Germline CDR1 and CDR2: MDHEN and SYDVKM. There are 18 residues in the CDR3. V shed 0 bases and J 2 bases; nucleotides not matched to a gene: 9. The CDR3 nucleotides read TGTGCCAGCAGTTTATGGAGCAGCGGGGGGTCCCTCACAGATACGCAGTATTTT. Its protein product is CASSLWSSGGSLTDTQYF.

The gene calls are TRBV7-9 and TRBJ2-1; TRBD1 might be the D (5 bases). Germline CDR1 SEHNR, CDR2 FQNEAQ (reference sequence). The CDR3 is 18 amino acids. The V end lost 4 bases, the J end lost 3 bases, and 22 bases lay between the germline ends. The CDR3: CASSSSFGASLYYNEQFF. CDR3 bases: TGTGCCAGCAGCTCCTCATTTGGGGCCTCACTTTACTACAATGAGCAGTTCTTC.

CDR3 DNA: TGTGCGACAACGGTCGGGGTCAATCAGCCCCAGCATTTT. Amino acid sequence: CATTVGVNQPQHF. The chain employs TRBV2 and TRBJ1-5; no clear D gene. In germline, CDR1 is SNHLY, CDR2 FYNNEI. CDR3 length: 13 amino acids.

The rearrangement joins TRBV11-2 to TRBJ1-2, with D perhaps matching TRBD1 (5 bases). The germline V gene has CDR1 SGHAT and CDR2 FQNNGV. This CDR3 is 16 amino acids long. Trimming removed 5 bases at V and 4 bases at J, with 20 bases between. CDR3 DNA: TGTGCCAGCAGCGCCATAGTGGGGGGACCGATCTATGGCTACACCTTC. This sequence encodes CASSAIVGGPIYGYTF.

In DNA form, the CDR3 reads TGTGCCAGCAGTTCTGGGACAGGTTCCGGGGGCTACACCTTC. Translated, it gives CASSSGTGSGGYTF. The rearrangement links TRBV28 to TRBJ1-2, with 8 bases that match TRBD1. This CDR3 comprises 14 residues. Germline V gene lookup returns CDR1 MDHEN and CDR2 SYDVKM. The V and J ends lost 4 bases and 8 bases, in that order; junction bases with no gene match: 9.

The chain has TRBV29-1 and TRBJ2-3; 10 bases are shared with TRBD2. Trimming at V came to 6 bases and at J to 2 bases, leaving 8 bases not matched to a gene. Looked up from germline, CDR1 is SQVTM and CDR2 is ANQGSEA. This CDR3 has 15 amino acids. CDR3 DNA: TGCAGCGTCCAACTAGCGGGGATGAACACAGATACGCAGTATTTT. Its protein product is CSVQLAGMNTDTQYF.

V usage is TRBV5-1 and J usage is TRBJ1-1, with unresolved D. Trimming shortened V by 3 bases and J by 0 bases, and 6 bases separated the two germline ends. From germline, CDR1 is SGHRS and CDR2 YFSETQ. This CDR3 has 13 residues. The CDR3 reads CASSSNMNTEAFF. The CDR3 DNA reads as TGCGCCAGCAGCTCTAATATGAACACTGAAGCTTTCTTT.

In DNA form, the CDR3 reads TGTGCCAGCAGCTTAGGGGACAGGCTCCACGAGCAGTACTTC. As protein: CASSLGDRLHEQYF. The chain uses TRBV7-9 and TRBJ2-5; 8 nucleotides match TRBD1. The J call is uncertain, as TRBJ2-7 better fits the DNA end. This CDR3 is built from 14 residues. From germline, CDR1 is SEHNR and CDR2 FQNEAQ (reference sequence).

Here the CDR3 DNA reads TGTGCCAGCTCTCCTGCGGGGGTGGGGTCGAACACTGAAGCTTTCTTT. This translates into CASSPAGVGSNTEAFF. The genes are TRBV18 and TRBJ1-1, with a weak D call TRBD1 (5 bases). This CDR3 has 16 residues. Germline V gene data show CDR1 as KGHSH and CDR2 as LQKENI. The ends were cut back, 6 bases at V and 1 base at J, with 18 bases in the middle.

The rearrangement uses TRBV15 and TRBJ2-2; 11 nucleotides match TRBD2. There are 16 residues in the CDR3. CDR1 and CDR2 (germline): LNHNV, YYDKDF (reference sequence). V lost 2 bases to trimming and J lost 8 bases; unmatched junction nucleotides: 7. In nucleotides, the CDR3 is TGTGCCACCAGCAGAATGCTTAGCGGGGGGGCGGGGGAGCTGTTTTTT. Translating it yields CATSRMLSGGAGELFF.

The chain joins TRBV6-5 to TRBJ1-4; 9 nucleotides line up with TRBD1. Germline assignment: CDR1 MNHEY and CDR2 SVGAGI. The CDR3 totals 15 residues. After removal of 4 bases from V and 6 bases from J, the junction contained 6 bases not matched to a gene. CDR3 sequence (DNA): TGTGCCAGCAGTTCAACAGGGGGCTCTCATGAAAAACTGTTTTTT. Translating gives CASSSTGGSHEKLFF.

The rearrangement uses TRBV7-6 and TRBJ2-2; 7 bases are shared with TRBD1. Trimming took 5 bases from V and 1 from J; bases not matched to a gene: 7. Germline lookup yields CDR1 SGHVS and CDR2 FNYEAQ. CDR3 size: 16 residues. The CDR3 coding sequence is TGTGCCAGCAGCCCCAATAGGGGGCTGAACACCGGGGAGCTGTTTTTT. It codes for CASSPNRGLNTGELFF.

This CDR3 is CASRVDRGGRTDTQYF. In DNA, the CDR3 is TGTGCCAGCAGGGTGGACAGGGGGGGGAGGACAGATACGCAGTATTTT. The gene calls are TRBV2 and TRBJ2-3, with TRBD1 matching over 10 bases. The CDR3 covers 16 residues. The V gene's germline CDR1 is SNHLY and CDR2 FYNNEI. V trimming: 6 bases; J trimming: 3 bases; junction bases outside the gene matches: 9.

CDR3 loop: CSVEGTGGRANYGYTF. For the CDR3, the DNA is TGCAGCGTTGAAGGTACAGGGGGCAGAGCTAACTATGGCTACACCTTC. This sequence joins TRBV29-1 and TRBJ1-2, with 9 bases lining up with TRBD1. Trimming at V came to 1 base and at J to 0 bases, leaving 6 bases not matched to a gene. The germline V gene has CDR1 SQVTM and CDR2 ANQGSEA. This CDR3 has 16 amino acids.

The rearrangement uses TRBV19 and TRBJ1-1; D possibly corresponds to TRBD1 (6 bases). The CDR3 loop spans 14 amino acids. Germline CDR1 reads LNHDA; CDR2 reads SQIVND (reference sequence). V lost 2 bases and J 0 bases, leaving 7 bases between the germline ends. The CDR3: CASSIQGMNTEAFF. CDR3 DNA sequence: TGTGCCAGTAGTATACAGGGGATGAACACTGAAGCTTTCTTT.

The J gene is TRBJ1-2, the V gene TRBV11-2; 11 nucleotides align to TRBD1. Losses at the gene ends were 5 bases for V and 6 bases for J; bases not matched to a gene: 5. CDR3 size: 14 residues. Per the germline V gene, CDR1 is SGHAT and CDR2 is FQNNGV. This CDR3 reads CASSRRTGGDGYTF. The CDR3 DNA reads TGTGCCAGCAGCCGTCGGACAGGGGGCGATGGCTACACCTTC.

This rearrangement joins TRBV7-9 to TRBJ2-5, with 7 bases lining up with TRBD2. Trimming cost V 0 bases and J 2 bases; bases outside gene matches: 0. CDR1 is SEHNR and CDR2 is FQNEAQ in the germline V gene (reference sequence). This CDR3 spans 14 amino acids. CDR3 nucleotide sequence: TGTGCCAGCAGCTTAGCGGGACTACAAGAGACCCAGTACTTC. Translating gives CASSLAGLQETQYF. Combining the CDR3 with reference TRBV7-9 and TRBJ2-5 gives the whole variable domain DTGVSQNPRHKITKRGQNVTFRCDPISEHNRLYWYRQTLGQGPEFLTYFQNEAQLEKSRLLSDRFSAERPKGSFSTLEIQRTEQGDSAMYLCASSLAGLQETQYFGPGTRLLVL.

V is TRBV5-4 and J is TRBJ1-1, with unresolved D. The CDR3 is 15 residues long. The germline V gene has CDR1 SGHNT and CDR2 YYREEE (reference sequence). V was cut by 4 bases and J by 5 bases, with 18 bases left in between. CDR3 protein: CASSLLLAPTTEAFF. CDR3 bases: TGTGCCAGCAGCCTTTTACTAGCCCCGACAACTGAAGCTTTCTTT.

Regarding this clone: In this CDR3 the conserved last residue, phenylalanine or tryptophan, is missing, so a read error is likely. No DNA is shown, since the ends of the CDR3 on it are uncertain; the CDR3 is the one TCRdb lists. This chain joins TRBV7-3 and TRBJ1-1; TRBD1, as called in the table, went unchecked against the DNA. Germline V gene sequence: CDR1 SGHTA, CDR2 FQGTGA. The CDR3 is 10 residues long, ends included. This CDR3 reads CASSNQQGRG.

The CDR3 is CAWGETGKKLFF. The CDR3 DNA is TGTGCCTGGGGGGAGACAGGGAAAAAACTGTTTTTT. The V gene is TRBV30, the J gene TRBJ1-4; 7 nucleotides match TRBD1. V lost 5 bases and J lost 9; bases outside the gene matches: 6. The V gene's germline CDR1 is GTSNPN and CDR2 SVGIG (reference sequence). The CDR3 is made up of 12 amino acids.